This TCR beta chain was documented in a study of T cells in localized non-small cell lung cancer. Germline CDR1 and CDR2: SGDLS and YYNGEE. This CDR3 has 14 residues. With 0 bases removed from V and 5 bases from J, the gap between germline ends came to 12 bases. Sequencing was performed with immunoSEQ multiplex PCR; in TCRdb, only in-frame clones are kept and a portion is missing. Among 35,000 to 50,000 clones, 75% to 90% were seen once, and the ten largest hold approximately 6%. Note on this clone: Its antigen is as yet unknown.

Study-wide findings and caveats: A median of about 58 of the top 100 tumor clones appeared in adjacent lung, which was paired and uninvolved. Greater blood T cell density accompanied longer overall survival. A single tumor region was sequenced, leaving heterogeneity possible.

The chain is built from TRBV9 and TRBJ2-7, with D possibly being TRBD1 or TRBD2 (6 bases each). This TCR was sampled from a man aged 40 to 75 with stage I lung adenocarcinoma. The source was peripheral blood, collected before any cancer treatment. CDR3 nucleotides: TGTGCCAGCAGCGTAGAAGGGGGGCGCGACGAGCAGTACTTC. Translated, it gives CASSVEGGRDEQYF.